These T cell receptor beta chains were read from a single sample in a study of identical twins. One entry per CDR3 protein results from TCRdb running MiXCR on the 5' RACE reads. Of 500,000 to 550,000 distinct CDR3 sequences in the sample, under 25% were seen once. The same specimen was also included in a second study, on T cells expressing NK-cell markers.

Sequenced input: CD4+ T cells sorted from blood. These receptors all stem from a woman aged 18 to 35 in good health. Both conserved end residues are part of each CDR3. D genes are given only for firm matches. Clone size is given for some rows only: seen once, a few or many times, or a class if the clone is expanded.

>TRBD1|NA|TRBJ2-7|TRBV7-3
CASAQAGGEQYF
TGTGCCAGCGCGCAGGCAGGGGGTGAGCAGTACTTC
>NA|NA|TRBJ2-1|TRBV2
CASSVSQGSYNEQFF
TGTGCCAGCAGTGTATCCCAGGGTTCCTACAATGAGCAGTTCTTC
>NA|NA|TRBJ2-7|TRBV20-1
CSARVGTRYYEQYF
TGCAGTGCTAGAGTGGGGACTCGGTACTACGAGCAGTACTTC
>NA|many|TRBJ1-1|TRBV12-3/TRBV12-4
CASSEGRDTEAFF
TGTGCCAGCAGCGAGGGAAGGGACACTGAAGCTTTCTTT
>NA|many|TRBJ1-1|TRBV12-3/TRBV12-4
CASSPPPMNTEAFF
TGTGCCAGCAGTCCGCCTCCTATGAACACTGAAGCTTTCTTT
>NA|NA|TRBJ2-1|TRBV6-2/TRBV6-3
CASSPRENEQFF
TGTGCCAGCAGTCCCCGGGAGAATGAGCAGTTCTTC
>TRBD2|NA|TRBJ2-1|TRBV6-1
CASSPPRRLANYNEQFF
TGTGCCAGCAGTCCTCCCCGAAGACTAGCCAACTACAATGAGCAGTTCTTC
>TRBD2|NA|TRBJ2-2|TRBV5-1
CASSPDSGGTGELFF
TGCGCCAGCAGCCCGGATTCGGGGGGCACCGGGGAGCTGTTTTTT
>NA|few|TRBJ1-2|TRBV5-4
CASSPSEFEIYGYTF
TGTGCCAGCAGCCCTAGCGAGTTTGAAATCTATGGCTACACCTTC
>NA|few|TRBJ2-4|TRBV6-4
CASSDSLWTPQYF
TGTGCCAGCAGTGACTCGCTGTGGACCCCCCAGTACTTC
>TRBD2|few|TRBJ2-5|TRBV3-1
CASSPLGGTQETQYF
TGTGCCAGCAGCCCATTGGGGGGGACCCAAGAGACCCAGTACTTC
>NA|NA|TRBJ2-1|TRBV10-3
CAISGTRERSNEQFF
TGTGCCATCAGTGGTACGCGGGAAAGGAGTAATGAGCAGTTCTTC
>NA|NA|TRBJ2-1|TRBV5-1
CASSHRQDSGEQFF
TGCGCCAGCAGCCACCGACAGGATTCGGGTGAGCAGTTCTTC
>NA|NA|TRBJ1-3|TRBV7-5
CISVPEPWGGNTIYF
NA
>NA|few|TRBJ2-7|TRBV5-5
CASVIYPGESYEQYF
TGTGCCAGCGTCATATATCCAGGGGAGTCCTACGAGCAGTACTTC
>NA|few|TRBJ2-3|TRBV5-1
CASSSMADTQYF
TGCGCCAGCAGCTCGATGGCAGATACGCAGTATTTT
>TRBD1|few|TRBJ2-2|TRBV5-4
CASRTGTGRNTGELFF
TGTGCCAGCAGAACCGGGACAGGGAGAAACACCGGGGAGCTGTTTTTT
>NA|NA|TRBJ2-3|TRBV20-1
CSARPGTSPFTDTQYF
TGCAGTGCTAGACCCGGGACCTCTCCCTTCACAGATACGCAGTATTTT
>NA|few|TRBJ1-1|TRBV20-1
CSATRQWNTEAFF
TGCAGTGCCACCCGACAGTGGAACACTGAAGCTTTCTTT
>NA|many|TRBJ2-1|TRBV9
CASSVAGQNYNEQFF
TGTGCCAGCAGCGTAGCAGGACAGAATTACAATGAGCAGTTCTTC
>NA|few|TRBJ2-7|TRBV20-1
CSAQDSSQTTYEQYF
TGCAGTGCTCAGGACAGCTCACAAACCACCTACGAGCAGTACTTC
>NA|few|TRBJ2-4|TRBV5-8
CASSFGGYPKNIQYF
TGTGCCAGCAGCTTCGGAGGGTACCCCAAAAACATTCAGTACTTC
>NA|NA|TRBJ2-5|TRBV5-1
CASSWGPLNQETQYF
TGCGCCAGCAGCTGGGGACCCCTCAACCAAGAGACCCAGTACTTC
>TRBD2|few|TRBJ2-1|TRBV29-1
CSVESSGGYNEQFF
TGCAGCGTTGAGTCCAGCGGGGGGTATAATGAGCAGTTCTTC
>NA|few|TRBJ2-1|TRBV19
CASSASRGAPYNEQFF
TGTGCCAGTAGTGCAAGCCGGGGGGCCCCGTACAATGAGCAGTTCTTC
>TRBD1|few|TRBJ2-3|TRBV14
CASSQGVDRAYTDTQYF
TGTGCCAGCAGCCAAGGCGTGGACAGGGCCTACACAGATACGCAGTATTTT
>NA|few|TRBJ2-7|TRBV6-1
CASRRPQEYEQYF
TGTGCCAGCAGAAGACCACAGGAATACGAGCAGTACTTC
>TRBD2|NA|TRBJ2-1|TRBV5-1
CASSTTSISSYNEQFF
TGCGCCAGCAGCACGACTAGCATTAGCTCCTACAATGAGCAGTTCTTC
>NA|few|TRBJ2-7|TRBV30
CAWSVSPSSNEQYF
TGTGCCTGGAGTGTATCCCCTAGTTCTAACGAGCAGTACTTC
>NA|NA|TRBJ1-1|TRBV28
CASSLGGLRNTEAFF
TGTGCCAGCAGTTTAGGGGGACTTAGGAACACTGAAGCTTTCTTT
>NA|few|TRBJ2-7|TRBV2
CASTPARQGFAYEQYF
TGTGCCAGCACCCCAGCCCGCCAGGGCTTTGCCTACGAGCAGTACTTC
>NA|NA|TRBJ2-5|TRBV2
CASRTGRQETQYF
TGTGCCAGCAGGACGGGCAGGCAAGAGACCCAGTACTTC
>TRBD2|NA|TRBJ2-7|TRBV10-3
CAISRTGGGSGSYEQYF
TGTGCCATCAGCCGGACGGGGGGGGGTAGCGGGAGCTACGAGCAGTACTTC
>NA|NA|TRBJ2-7|TRBV29-1
CSTLSGHEQYF
TGCAGCACCCTTTCGGGCCACGAGCAGTACTTC
>TRBD2|NA|TRBJ2-3|TRBV7-2
CASSVTSGGADTQYF
TGTGCCAGCAGCGTGACTAGCGGGGGGGCAGATACGCAGTATTTT
>NA|few|TRBJ2-1|TRBV24-1
CATSGTENEQFF
TGTGCCACCAGTGGGACGGAGAATGAGCAGTTCTTC
>TRBD1|NA|TRBJ1-6|TRBV5-1
CASKGTGDSPLHF
TGCGCCAGCAAGGGGACAGGGGACTCACCCCTCCACTTT
>TRBD2|NA|TRBJ2-5|TRBV7-2
CASSLQRGQETQYF
TGTGCCAGCAGCCTTCAGCGGGGACAAGAGACCCAGTACTTC
>NA|few|TRBJ2-5|TRBV5-5
CASTLEGQLETQYF
TGTGCCAGCACCCTCGAAGGACAGCTGGAGACCCAGTACTTC
>NA|NA|TRBJ2-3|TRBV5-1
CASSWRVDKDTQYF
TGCGCCAGCAGCTGGAGAGTAGATAAAGATACGCAGTATTTT
>NA|NA|TRBJ1-2|TRBV12-3/TRBV12-4
CASSKSGSGSSGGGYTF
TGTGCCAGCAGCAAATCCGGGTCGGGCTCTTCGGGAGGGGGCTACACCTTC
>TRBD2|few|TRBJ2-1|TRBV2
CASSEAGGRARGEQFF
TGTGCCAGCAGTGAAGCGGGCGGGAGGGCCCGAGGTGAGCAGTTCTTC
>NA|NA|TRBJ1-4|TRBV5-1
CASSTRQERNEKLFF
TGCGCCAGCAGCACCCGACAGGAAAGAAATGAAAAACTGTTTTTT
>TRBD2|many|TRBJ2-3|TRBV10-3
CAISELSGRASDTQYF
TGTGCCATCAGTGAGTTGAGCGGGAGGGCCTCAGATACGCAGTATTTT
>NA|NA|TRBJ2-5|TRBV20-1
CSQTRFQETQYF
TGCAGTCAAACCCGTTTCCAAGAGACCCAGTACTTC
>NA|NA|TRBJ1-1|TRBV20-1
CSARQVPSNTEAFF
TGCAGTGCTAGACAGGTACCATCGAACACTGAAGCTTTCTTT
>NA|NA|TRBJ1-4|TRBV30
CAWSDPPGTTNEKLFF
TGTGCCTGGAGTGACCCCCCGGGGACAACTAATGAAAAACTGTTTTTT
>TRBD2|few|TRBJ2-3|TRBV20-1
CSAKKSSGSPDTQYF
TGCAGTGCTAAGAAGTCTAGCGGGAGTCCAGATACGCAGTATTTT
>NA|NA|TRBJ2-2|TRBV6-1
CASTRDGSGYTGELFF
TGTGCCAGCACTCGGGATGGTAGCGGATACACCGGGGAGCTGTTTTTT
>NA|few|TRBJ1-4|TRBV29-1
CSVQLANEKLFF
TGCAGCGTACAGTTAGCTAATGAAAAACTGTTTTTT
>NA|NA|TRBJ1-1|TRBV7-2
CASSLRREGYTEAFF
TGTGCCAGCAGCTTACGGCGGGAGGGTTACACTGAAGCTTTCTTT
>NA|few|TRBJ2-1|TRBV19
CASSQWTLYNEQFF
TGTGCCAGTTCACAGTGGACATTGTACAATGAGCAGTTCTTC